Listed below are T cell receptor beta chains from one sample, sequenced in a study of blood T cell repertoires in COVID-19. This table comes from immunoSEQ multiplex PCR, and its TCRdb copy is limited to in-frame clones, with some not included. Seen here are roughly 170,000 clones, around 80% observed once, and the top ten hold around 6.8%. Source material: peripheral blood. The source of these receptors is a human donor in a cohort sampled during active COVID-19. Each CDR3 is given with its conserved first and last residue. Fields, in order: J gene, V gene, D gene, clone size, CDR3 DNA, CDR3 protein. D genes are given only for firm matches. Only part of the rows carry a size: once, few, many, or a class if the clone is expanded.

TRBJ1-4 TRBV13 NA NA TGTGCCAGCAGCACCCGACAGACGCTTAATGAAAAACTGTTTTTT CASSTRQTLNEKLFF
TRBJ2-7 TRBV2 TRBD1 NA TGTGCCAGCAACTACTACCGGGACAGGGTGTACGAGCAGTACTTC CASNYYRDRVYEQYF
TRBJ1-4 TRBV6-1 NA NA TGTGCCAGCAGTGCCCCGAGGAGAAGTGGAACTAATGAAAAACTGTTTTTT CASSAPRRSGTNEKLFF
TRBJ1-2 TRBV5-1 NA NA TGCGCCAGCAGCTTGAGACAGGATAACTATGGCTACACCTTC CASSLRQDNYGYTF
TRBJ2-7 TRBV6-2/TRBV6-3 TRBD2 NA TGTGCCAGCAGTTTGGAGACTAGCGGGGGGGCCTACGAGCAGTACTTC CASSLETSGGAYEQYF
TRBJ1-1 TRBV6-2/TRBV6-3 NA NA TGTGCCAGCAGTCGGGGGAGGAACACTGAAGCTTTCTTT CASSRGRNTEAFF
TRBJ1-1 TRBV19 NA NA TGTGCCAGTAGTATCCGGCAGGGGAACACTGAAGCTTTCTTT CASSIRQGNTEAFF
TRBJ1-2 TRBV7-9 TRBD1 NA TGTGCCAGCAGCTTAGGGACAGGGGAAGGCTACACCTTC CASSLGTGEGYTF
TRBJ2-7 TRBV7-2 TRBD1 NA TGTGCCAGCAGCTTTACAGGGGACTCCTACGAGCAGTACTTC CASSFTGDSYEQYF
TRBJ2-3 TRBV19 NA NA TGTGCCAGTAGTCTCTCGTTATGGTCACCGACGACTAGCACAGATACGCAGTATTTT CASSLSLWSPTTSTDTQYF
TRBJ1-1 TRBV29-1 NA NA TGCAGCGTTGAGAACAGAATGAACACTGAAGCTTTCTTT CSVENRMNTEAFF
TRBJ1-2 TRBV19 NA NA TGTGCCAGTAGTATGAATCCGGGGGTCTACACCTTC CASSMNPGVYTF
TRBJ2-6 TRBV18 NA NA TGTGCCAGCTCACCAATAGGACTTGGGGCCAACGTCCTGACTTTC CASSPIGLGANVLTF
TRBJ1-1 TRBV7-9 TRBD1 NA TGTGCCAGCAGCGGGAAGGAGTACAGGGGGACTGAAGCTTTCTTT CASSGKEYRGTEAFF
TRBJ1-2 TRBV30 NA NA TGTGCCTGGAGGGGTGCAGGAACTCCCTATGGCTACACCTTC CAWRGAGTPYGYTF
TRBJ2-2 TRBV5-4 TRBD2 NA TGTGCCAGCAGCTTGGTCCTAGCGGGGGAAAACGGGGAGCTGTTTTTT CASSLVLAGENGELFF
TRBJ1-1 TRBV27 TRBD1 NA TGTGCCAGCAGTTTGGGACAGGCGAACACTGAAGCTTTCTTT CASSLGQANTEAFF
TRBJ1-5 TRBV6-1 TRBD1 once TGTGCCAGCAGTGACAGGCAGGGGGTGGGTCAGCCCCAGCATTTT CASSDRQGVGQPQHF
TRBJ1-1 TRBV5-4 NA NA TGTGCCAGCAGCTTGGCGCGGGGGGCGAACACTGAAGCTTTCTTT CASSLARGANTEAFF
TRBJ2-2 TRBV5-1 TRBD2 NA TGCGCCAGCAGCTTGGCACTAGCGGCCACCGGGGAGCTGTTTTTT CASSLALAATGELFF
TRBJ1-2 TRBV29-1 NA NA TGCAGCGTTGTATCCCCTTGGACGGAGGGAATAGGCGGGTATGGCTACACCTTC CSVVSPWTEGIGGYGYTF
TRBJ2-3 TRBV5-1 TRBD1 few TGCGCCAGCAGCGTACAGGGGGCTTGGACAGATACGCAGTATTTT CASSVQGAWTDTQYF
TRBJ1-1 TRBV7-2 NA NA TGTGCCAGCAGCTTTGGAACAGCGAACACTGAAGCTTTCTTT CASSFGTANTEAFF
TRBJ1-5 TRBV19 TRBD1 once TGTGCCAGCCAGCCATCGAGACAGGGGTGGGATCAGCCCCAGCATTTT CASQPSRQGWDQPQHF
TRBJ2-3 TRBV5-1 TRBD2 NA TGCGCCAGCAGCTTGGCTGCGGGGGGGCTAATTAGCACAGATACGCAGTATTTT CASSLAAGGLISTDTQYF
TRBJ2-2 TRBV12-5 TRBD2 NA TGTGCTAGTGGTTTGCCTAGCGGGAGGAACACCGGGGAGCTGTTTTTT CASGLPSGRNTGELFF
TRBJ1-2 TRBV18 TRBD1 NA TGTGCCAGCTCACCACTACCGGGACAGTCTGGATTGACTAACTATGGCTACACCTTC CASSPLPGQSGLTNYGYTF
TRBJ1-2 TRBV2 TRBD1 NA TGTGCCAGCAGTGGGACAGGGTACTATGGCTACACCTTC CASSGTGYYGYTF
TRBJ1-2 TRBV3-1/TRBV3-2 TRBD1 NA TGTGCCAGCAGCCAAGAGGACAGGGGGCCCTGGGACTATGGCTACACCTTC CASSQEDRGPWDYGYTF
TRBJ2-7 TRBV11-2 TRBD1 NA TGTGCCAGCAGCTCTGGGACAGGTACCTACGAGCAGTACTTC CASSSGTGTYEQYF
TRBJ2-1 TRBV7-9 TRBD1 NA TGTGCCAGCAGCTTAGAAAGGGGGCGCGGTGATGAGCAGTTCTTC CASSLERGRGDEQFF
TRBJ2-1 TRBV3-1/TRBV3-2 TRBD2 NA TGTGCCAGCAGCCAACTAAGCGGGGGGATGGATGAGCAGTTCTTC CASSQLSGGMDEQFF
TRBJ1-1 TRBV7-9 NA NA TGTGCCAGCAGCTTAGTTTTAGAGAACACTGAAGCTTTCTTT CASSLVLENTEAFF
TRBJ1-2 TRBV25-1 TRBD1 NA TGTGCCAGCAGTGAGACAGGGGTCTATGGCTACACCTTC CASSETGVYGYTF
TRBJ1-1 TRBV10-3 NA NA TGTGCCATCAGTGAGTACGGGGTCGGAGACACTGAAGCTTTCTTT CAISEYGVGDTEAFF
TRBJ1-2 TRBV7-2 NA NA TGTGCCAGCAGCCCAGGGGCAGGGCTAGGGGGCTACACCTTC CASSPGAGLGGYTF
TRBJ2-2 TRBV9 TRBD2 NA TGTGCCAGCGGTGCGCGGGGGGGAACCAACACCGGGGAGCTGTTTTTT CASGARGGTNTGELFF
TRBJ1-1 TRBV19 TRBD1 NA TGTGCCAGTAGTATTGTCGTTGGGACAGGGAACACTGAAGCTTTCTTT CASSIVVGTGNTEAFF
TRBJ2-7 TRBV5-1 NA NA TGCGCCAGCAGCCCGACGGGATTCGACTCCTACGAGCAGTACTTC CASSPTGFDSYEQYF
TRBJ1-1 TRBV27 TRBD1 once TGTGCCAGCAGTTTAAAGGTAGTTGGACAGGGCGGTTTGGGGGCTGAAGCTTTCTTT CASSLKVVGQGGLGAEAFF
TRBJ2-7 TRBV5-6 NA few TGTGCCAGCACTCCCGAGGGAGGCTACGAGCAGTACTTC CASTPEGGYEQYF
TRBJ1-5 TRBV12-3/TRBV12-4 NA NA TGTGCCAGCAGTCCGACAGGTAATCAGCCCCAGCATTTT CASSPTGNQPQHF
TRBJ1-6 TRBV14 NA NA TGTGCCAGCAGCCCCCGTTTAGATTCACCCCTCCACTTT CASSPRLDSPLHF
TRBJ2-1 TRBV29-1 NA NA TGCAGCGTTGAAGTAGGTGCTCGGACAAAAAATGAGCAGTTCTTC CSVEVGARTKNEQFF
TRBJ2-3 TRBV10-3 TRBD2 few TGTGCCATCAGTAACCCTTCCCTAGCGGGGGACTCAGATACGCAGTATTTT CAISNPSLAGDSDTQYF
TRBJ1-5 TRBV18 NA NA TGTGCCAGCTCACCACCGTCAGGGCTGGGTCAGCCCCAGCATTTT CASSPPSGLGQPQHF
TRBJ1-2 TRBV7-9 NA once TGTGCCAGCAGCTTACCTCGAGGGTACGGCTACACCTTC CASSLPRGYGYTF
TRBJ1-6 TRBV5-1 NA NA TGCGCCAGCAGCTTAGGGCAGGGGCAGGGTTCACCCCTCCACTTT CASSLGQGQGSPLHF
TRBJ1-2 TRBV10-3 NA NA TGTGCCATCAAGCAGGGTTCCTATGGCTACACCTTC CAIKQGSYGYTF
TRBJ1-1 TRBV12-3/TRBV12-4 NA once TGTGCCAGCAGCTATGCCTCCGGGACTGAAGCTTTCTTT CASSYASGTEAFF
TRBJ1-1 TRBV7-3 TRBD1 NA TGTGCCAGCAGCTCTACAGGGGGCGCCCACACTGAAGCTTTCTTT CASSSTGGAHTEAFF
TRBJ2-7 TRBV5-5 NA few TGTGCCAGCAGCCTAGGACAGTCCTACGAGCAGTACTTC CASSLGQSYEQYF